The 22 T cell receptor beta chains below were found in one sample sequenced in a study of blood T cell repertoires in COVID-19 (dated by TCRdb to 2020 to 2021). Preparation of the library involved the immunoSEQ multiplex PCR assay. Not all clones reach the TCRdb copy of this immuneACCESS table, which keeps in-frame sequences only. Checked studies attribute under half of the gap to unresolved V genes and leave the rest unexplained. The sample has 55,000 to 75,000 clones on record, approximately 82% of them singletons. The top ten constitute 15% to 20% of the sample. Sequencing input: peripheral blood. The receptors come from an older man with active COVID-19.

This chain connects TRBV27 to TRBJ2-7; 8 bases align to TRBD2. V lost 6 bases, J lost 4 bases, and 8 bases stayed unmatched. Germline CDR1 reads MNHEY; CDR2 reads SMNVEV (reference sequence). The CDR3 runs 14 residues. In DNA, the CDR3 is TGTGCCAGCAGCCTAGCGAGCGGGAGTTACGAGCAGTACTTC. Protein: CASSLASGSYEQYF.

The chain joins TRBV30 to TRBJ1-5; possibly TRBD1 for D (5 bases). V was cut by 0 bases and J by 3 bases, with 15 bases left in between. This CDR3 spans 16 amino acids. Germline V gene data show CDR1 as GTSNPN and CDR2 as SVGIG (reference sequence). The CDR3: CAWSVRRGGYNQPQHF. In DNA, the CDR3 is TGTGCCTGGAGTGTACGGAGGGGAGGGTACAATCAGCCCCAGCATTTT.

V gene TRBV7-2 combines with J gene TRBJ2-7, with D maybe TRBD1 (6 bases). CDR3 size: 15 residues. CDR1 and CDR2 from the germline V gene are SGHTA and FQGNSA. With 1 base removed from V and 0 bases from J, the gap between germline ends came to 10 bases. CDR3 sequence: CASSLDGTSSYEQYF. CDR3 bases: TGTGCCAGCAGCTTAGACGGGACATCCTCCTACGAGCAGTACTTC. Full variable domain (rest looked up from reference TRBV7-2 and TRBJ2-7): GAGVSQSPSNKVTEKGKDVELRCDPISGHTALYWYRQSLGQGLEFLIYFQGNSAPDKSGLPSDRFSAERTGGSVSTLTIQRTQQEDSAVYLCASSLDGTSSYEQYFGPGTRLTVT.

The rearrangement joins TRBV5-1 to TRBJ2-5; no reliable D call. The CDR3 has 12 residues. Per germline, CDR1 SGHRS and CDR2 YFSETQ. V dropped 1 base and J dropped 3 bases, with 4 bases sitting between them. The CDR3 DNA follows: TGCGCCAGCAGCTTGCCGGAAGAGACCCAGTACTTC. Its protein product is CASSLPEETQYF.

This sequence joins TRBV2 and TRBJ2-7; D remains unclear. This CDR3 comprises 11 residues. The V gene lost 3 bases and the J gene lost 6 bases, with 6 bases spanning the gap. The germline V gene has CDR1 SNHLY and CDR2 FYNNEI. The CDR3 nucleotides read TGTGCCAGCAGTGAGTTACTCGAGCAGTACTTC. The encoded protein is CASSELLEQYF.

The table lists this clone with a count of one. J is TRBJ2-7 and V is TRBV14; a possible D gene is TRBD1 (6 bases). The CDR3 extends over 14 amino acids. Trimming shortened V by 5 bases and J by 3 bases, and 14 bases separated the two germline ends. Germline CDR1 and CDR2: SGHDN and FVKESK. The CDR3 sequence is CASSFGRGIYEQYF. DNA of the CDR3: TGTGCCAGCAGCTTCGGCAGGGGTATCTACGAGCAGTACTTC.

V usage is TRBV4-1 and J usage is TRBJ1-5; D is uncertain. Germline V gene lookup returns CDR1 MGHRA and CDR2 YSYEKL. The CDR3 spans 15 residues. V lost 1 base and J 0 bases, leaving 7 bases between the germline ends. CDR3 coding DNA: TGCGCCAGCAGCCAAGTAAGGAGTAGCAATCAGCCCCAGCATTTT. This translates into CASSQVRSSNQPQHF.

This chain uses TRBV5-8 with TRBJ1-5; possible D gene TRBD1, 5 bases. CDR1 and CDR2 from the germline V gene are SGHTS and YDEGEE. The CDR3 runs to 14 residues. Trimming left V 2 bases short and J 3 bases short, with 9 bases between. In nucleotides, the CDR3 is TGTGCCAGCAGCTTCGACAGACTCAATCAGCCCCAGCATTTT. Its translation is CASSFDRLNQPQHF. Drawing the rest from reference TRBV5-8 and TRBJ1-5, the complete variable domain is EAGVTQSPTHLIKTRGQQATLRCSPISGHTSVYWYQQALGLGLQFLLWYDEGEERNRGNFPPRFSGRQFPNYSSELNVNALELEDSALYLCASSFDRLNQPQHFGDGTRLSIL.

This chain joins TRBV5-1 and TRBJ2-5, with 9 bases that match TRBD1. CDR1 SGHRS and CDR2 YFSETQ come from the germline V gene. J lost 6 bases, V lost 4 bases, and 13 bases had no gene match. CDR3 length equals 16 residues. The CDR3 region is CASSIGPDRGGQTQYF. The CDR3 nucleotides are TGCGCCAGCAGCATAGGACCGGACAGGGGAGGTCAGACCCAGTACTTC.

V gene TRBV4-1 combines with J gene TRBJ2-1, with TRBD2 matching 11 bases. This CDR3 region has 16 residues. V lost 1 base and J lost 8; bases outside the gene matches: 7. CDR1 and CDR2 (germline): MGHRA, YSYEKL. This CDR3 reads CASSQGDSGGVYEQFF. CDR3 sequence (DNA): TGCGCCAGCAGCCAAGGAGATAGCGGGGGGGTTTATGAGCAGTTCTTC.

V gene TRBV5-1 combines with J gene TRBJ2-1, with 11 bases that match TRBD2. CDR3 size: 16 residues. V was clipped by 3 bases and J by 9 bases; unmatched bases: 11. CDR1 is SGHRS, CDR2 YFSETQ, per germline. This chain's CDR3 is CASSWNSGGVLGEQFF. DNA of the CDR3: TGCGCCAGCAGCTGGAATAGCGGGGGGGTATTAGGTGAGCAGTTCTTC.

The rearrangement joins TRBV5-1 to TRBJ1-1; D is uncertain. The V end was cut by 0 bases, the J end by 7 bases, with 7 bases between. The CDR3 totals 12 residues. CDR1 is SGHRS and CDR2 is YFSETQ in the germline V gene. This CDR3 reads CASSLGANEAFF. The CDR3, as DNA: TGCGCCAGCAGCTTGGGAGCAAATGAAGCTTTCTTT.

The chain is built from TRBV7-6 and TRBJ1-4; 10 nucleotides agree with TRBD1. CDR1 and CDR2 (germline): SGHVS, FNYEAQ. The CDR3 consists of 15 residues. J was trimmed by 7 bases and V by 5 bases; bases with no gene match: 7. The DNA of the CDR3 is TGTGCCAGCAGCAAGCAGGGACAGGGGCTTGAAAAACTGTTTTTT. This encodes CASSKQGQGLEKLFF.

The gene calls are TRBV6-2 or TRBV6-3 and TRBJ2-3, with D possibly TRBD1 on 6 matching bases. The V end lost 6 bases, the J end lost 0 bases, and 10 bases lay between the germline ends. CDR1 MNHEY and CDR2 SVGEGT come from the germline V gene. CDR3 length: 14 residues. CDR3 nucleotides: TGTGCCAGCAGCCGCGACAGGAGCACAGATACGCAGTATTTT. Translation gives CASSRDRSTDTQYF.

This chain links TRBV7-3 with TRBJ2-7; D possibly corresponds to TRBD2 (5 bases). Germline assignment: CDR1 SGHTA and CDR2 FQGTGA. This CDR3 is 14 amino acids long. Trimming removed 8 bases from V and 4 bases from J, with 18 bases in between. CDR3 DNA sequence: TGTGCCAGCCGGGCCCGAGGAGGTTCATACGAGCAGTACTTC. This codes for CASRARGGSYEQYF. Using reference TRBV7-3 and TRBJ2-7 for the parts outside the CDR3, the full variable domain is GAGVSQTPSNKVTEKGKYVELRCDPISGHTALYWYRQSLGQGPEFLIYFQGTGAADDSGLPNDRFFAVRPEGSVSTLKIQRTERGDSAVYLCASRARGGSYEQYFGPGTRLTVT.

The chain carries TRBV6-6 and TRBJ1-5; perhaps TRBD1 as D (5 bases). V was cut by 6 bases and J by 5 bases, with 14 bases left in between. Germline CDR1 MNHNY, CDR2 SVGAGI (reference sequence). The CDR3 totals 14 residues. CDR3 in DNA: TGTGCCAGCAGCCCCAACAGGTCGGATCAGCCCCAGCATTTT. Protein sequence: CASSPNRSDQPQHF.

This chain connects TRBV2 to TRBJ2-7; the D is unclear. The CDR3 is 13 amino acids. Germline V CDR1 and CDR2: SNHLY, FYNNEI. V lost 0 bases to trimming and J lost 6 bases, with 9 bases between them. This chain's CDR3 is CASSEAPGSEQYF. The CDR3 DNA reads as TGTGCCAGCAGTGAAGCGCCGGGTTCCGAGCAGTACTTC.

V and J are TRBV6-2 or TRBV6-3 and TRBJ2-1, with a possible D match to TRBD2 (5 bases). The CDR3 is 17 residues long. The V end was cut by 0 bases, the J end by 8 bases, with 20 bases between. Looked up from germline, CDR1 is MNHEY and CDR2 is SVGEGT. The CDR3 nucleotides read TGTGCCAGCAGTTACTCGAAATACCTAGGGCGGGCAGATGAGCAGTTCTTC. The encoded protein is CASSYSKYLGRADEQFF.

This clone came up once. The V gene is TRBV18, the J gene TRBJ2-7; 7 bases fit TRBD1. The CDR3 is 14 amino acids. The trim removed 3 bases at V and 6 bases at J, leaving 8 bases unmatched. Germline values: CDR1 KGHSH, CDR2 LQKENI. The CDR3 DNA reads as TGTGCCAGCTCACCTACTCAACAGGGGACCGAGCAGTACTTC. Protein product: CASSPTQQGTEQYF.

The chain uses TRBV5-4 and TRBJ2-7, with TRBD2 matching over 11 bases. This CDR3 has 15 residues. Germline values: CDR1 SGHNT, CDR2 YYREEE (reference sequence). After removal of 4 bases from V and 2 bases from J, the junction contained 5 bases not matched to a gene. CDR3 sequence (DNA): TGTGCCAGCAGCCACCTAGCGGGAGGTGCCTACGAGCAGTACTTC. It translates to CASSHLAGGAYEQYF.

A single count supports this clone. The rearrangement uses TRBV19 and TRBJ2-7; 7 bases fit TRBD1. The CDR3 is made up of 14 amino acids. Germline CDR1 is LNHDA and CDR2 is SQIVND (reference sequence). J lost 1 base, V lost 6 bases, and 6 bases had no gene match. CDR3 DNA: TGTGCCAGTAGGACAACAGGGGCGTCCTACGAGCAGTACTTC. As protein: CASRTTGASYEQYF.

The chain links TRBV10-3 to TRBJ2-7, with 9 bases that match TRBD1. This CDR3 is 13 amino acids long. The V segment lost 6 bases and the J segment 7 bases; nucleotides outside the gene matches: 7. The germline V gene encodes CDR1 ENHRY and CDR2 SYGVKD. The CDR3 sequence: CAISRQGVGEQYF. The CDR3, as DNA: TGTGCCATCAGCCGACAGGGGGTGGGTGAGCAGTACTTC.